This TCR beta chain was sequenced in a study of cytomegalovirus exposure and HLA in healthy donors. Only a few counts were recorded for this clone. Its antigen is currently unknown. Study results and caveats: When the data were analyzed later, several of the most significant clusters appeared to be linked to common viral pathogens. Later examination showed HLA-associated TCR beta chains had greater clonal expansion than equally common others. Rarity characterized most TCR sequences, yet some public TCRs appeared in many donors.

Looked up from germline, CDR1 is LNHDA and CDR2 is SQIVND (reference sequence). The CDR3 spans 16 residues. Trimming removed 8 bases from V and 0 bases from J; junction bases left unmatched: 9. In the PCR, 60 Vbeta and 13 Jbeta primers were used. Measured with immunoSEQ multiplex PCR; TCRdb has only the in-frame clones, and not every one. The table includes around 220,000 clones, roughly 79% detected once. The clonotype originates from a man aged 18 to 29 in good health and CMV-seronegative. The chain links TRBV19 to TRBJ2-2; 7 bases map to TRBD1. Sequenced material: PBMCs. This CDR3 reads CASSRTGRPNTGELFF. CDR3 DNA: TGTGCCAGTTCTCGGACAGGCCGACCGAACACCGGGGAGCTGTTTTTT. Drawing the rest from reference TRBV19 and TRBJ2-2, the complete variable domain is DGGITQSPKYLFRKEGQNVTLSCEQNLNHDAMYWYRQDPGQGLRLIYYSQIVNDFQKGDIAEGYSVSREKKESFPLTVTSAQKNPTAFYLCASSRTGRPNTGELFFGEGSRLTVL.